This T cell receptor (beta chain) is from a study of blood T cell repertoires in COVID-19. As for the study in general: Samples came from the United States, Italy and Spain, spanning acute and convalescent COVID-19. From T cells, B-cell-depleted T cells, or PBMCs came the material, which was cDNA or gDNA.

Germline V gene lookup returns CDR1 GTSNPN and CDR2 SVGIG (reference sequence). Unmatched junction bases numbered 5, after V lost 3 bases and J lost 7 bases. The length of the CDR3 is 14 residues. Authors' data handling: From reference gene primer amplification, estimates of nucleated cell counts were derived. Here immunoSEQ multiplex PCR was the method, and the copy in TCRdb shows in-frame clones only, minus some. That table furnishes V, J and clone size, whereas the DNA furnished D and trimming. This sample has some 200,000 clones; 80% to 85% occur once, and the top ten carry approximately 3%. V is TRBV30 and J is TRBJ2-2, with 10 nucleotides matching TRBD1. The TCR originated in a woman aged 25 to 39 who had recovered from COVID-19. The material sequenced was peripheral blood. CDR3 in DNA: TGTGCCTGGAGGGTGGGACAGGGGAACGGGGAGCTGTTTTTT. This sequence encodes CAWRVGQGNGELFF.